Listed below are T cell receptor beta chains from one sample, sequenced in a study of blood T cell repertoires in COVID-19. Libraries were prepared by immunoSEQ multiplex PCR; TCRdb keeps only in-frame clonotypes and omits some of them. The data hold around 42,000 clones, with about four fifths observed a single time. Specimen: peripheral blood. These TCRs come from a woman in her fifties or sixties with acute or convalescent COVID-19. The CDR3 runs from the conserved cysteine through the conserved F or W. A D gene is named only where the DNA matches it firmly. A row's size may be missing; if present it is once, few, many or a size class.

J	size	V	D	DNA	CDR3
TRBJ2-2	few	TRBV3-1/TRBV3-2	NA	TGTGCCAGCAGCCACGGACAGAACACCGGGGAGCTGTTTTTT	CASSHGQNTGELFF
TRBJ2-2	NA	TRBV19	NA	TGTGCCACTGCTAGGGAGGCGAACACCGGGGAGCTGTTTTTT	CATAREANTGELFF
TRBJ1-4	NA	TRBV5-6	TRBD1	TGTGCCAGCAGCTTAGTGGGACAGGGGACCGAAAAACTGTTTTTT	CASSLVGQGTEKLFF
TRBJ2-3	NA	TRBV11-2	TRBD2	TGTGCCAGCAGCTTAGGTCCCAGCGGGAACACAGATACGCAGTATTTT	CASSLGPSGNTDTQYF
TRBJ2-1	few	TRBV6-1	TRBD1	TGTGCCAGCAGTTCGGGACAGGGGCCCCAGGAGCAGTTCTTC	CASSSGQGPQEQFF
TRBJ1-3	few	TRBV4-1	NA	TGCGCCAGCAGCCTCGAGGGGGATCTCTCTGGAAACACCATATATTTT	CASSLEGDLSGNTIYF
TRBJ2-7	medium-sized	TRBV5-1	TRBD2	TGCGCCAGCACCGACGGTATTAGCGGGAGGTACGAGCAGTACTTC	CASTDGISGRYEQYF
TRBJ1-3	NA	TRBV10-3	NA	TGTGCCATCAGTGATACCGGACAGAGCTCTGGAAACACCATATATTTT	CAISDTGQSSGNTIYF
TRBJ2-1	few	TRBV4-1	NA	TGCGCCAGCAGCCTTAGCGGTTACAATGAGCAGTTCTTC	CASSLSGYNEQFF
TRBJ1-2	few	TRBV14	NA	TGTGCCAGCAGCCACCCGGGTCAAGTATATGGCTACACCTTC	CASSHPGQVYGYTF
TRBJ1-2	NA	TRBV19	TRBD1	TGTGCCAGTAGTACGAGGGGGCGCATTGGCTACACCTTC	CASSTRGRIGYTF
TRBJ2-7	NA	TRBV3-1/TRBV3-2	NA	TGTGCCAGCAGCCAATATTCCTACGAGCAGTACTTC	CASSQYSYEQYF
TRBJ1-4	NA	TRBV3-1/TRBV3-2	NA	TGTGCCAGCAGCCAAGACCCAGGAGGGGATGAAAAACTGTTTTTT	CASSQDPGGDEKLFF
TRBJ1-3	few	TRBV5-5	NA	TGTGCCAGCAGCTTGGGGGGCAGAGGAAACACCATATATTTT	CASSLGGRGNTIYF
TRBJ2-2	few	TRBV5-1	NA	TGCGCCAGCACCCTGGAGGTCGGACCCTATACCGGGGAGCTGTTTTTT	CASTLEVGPYTGELFF
TRBJ2-7	NA	TRBV5-6	TRBD1	TGTGCCAGCAGCTTTGTGACAGGGTCCTACGAGCAGTACTTC	CASSFVTGSYEQYF
TRBJ1-1	NA	TRBV18	NA	TGTGCCAGCTCACCTTTCGGGGGCACTGAAGCTTTCTTT	CASSPFGGTEAFF
TRBJ2-6	NA	TRBV27	NA	TGTGCCAGCAGTCAAACAGGGATCTCTGGGGCCAACGTCCTGACTTTC	CASSQTGISGANVLTF
TRBJ2-7	NA	TRBV6-5	TRBD2	TGTGCCAGCAGTTACTCGACTAGCGGGAGTTACGAGCAGTACTTC	CASSYSTSGSYEQYF
TRBJ2-7	NA	TRBV2	TRBD2	TGTGCCAGCAGGGGAGGGTACTCGGGCAGCTCCTACGAGCAGTACTTC	CASRGGYSGSSYEQYF
TRBJ1-2	NA	TRBV19	TRBD1	TGTGCCAGTACCGACAGGGGACGGACGAATGGCTACACCTTC	CASTDRGRTNGYTF
TRBJ2-7	once	TRBV5-4	TRBD2	TGTGCCAGCAGCCTAGGACTAGCGGGAGGCCGTGAGCAGTACTTC	CASSLGLAGGREQYF
TRBJ2-7	NA	TRBV20-1	TRBD2	TGCAGTGCTAGTTCGAGCGGGGGGACCTACGAGCAGTACTTC	CSASSSGGTYEQYF
TRBJ2-3	NA	TRBV6-4	TRBD2	TGTGCCAGCAGTGTGGGGATAGCGGGTTCAGATACGCAGTATTTT	CASSVGIAGSDTQYF
TRBJ2-2	NA	TRBV6-5	NA	TGTGCCAGCTGGCCGAACACCGGGGAGCTGTTTTTT	CASWPNTGELFF
TRBJ1-4	NA	TRBV27	NA	TGTGCCAGCAGTTCGACAGGTGTCAGGTCGCGGGAAAAACTGTTTTTT	CASSSTGVRSREKLFF
TRBJ2-1	NA	TRBV9	NA	TGTGCCAGCAGCGTAGCAGGGGTTGAGTTGAATGAGCAGTTCTTC	CASSVAGVELNEQFF
TRBJ2-3	NA	TRBV2	NA	TGTGCCAGCAGTGTAAGCCTAGCGCTGAGTCCTGGCACAGATACGCAGTATTTT	CASSVSLALSPGTDTQYF
TRBJ2-7	NA	TRBV30	TRBD2	TGTGCCTGGACCCCAAGACTAGCGGGGGGGAGGGAGCAGTACTTC	CAWTPRLAGGREQYF
TRBJ1-2	NA	TRBV5-6	TRBD1	TGTGCCAGCAGCTCGGCGGGACAGGGGGCGATAGACTATGGCTACACCTTC	CASSSAGQGAIDYGYTF
TRBJ1-2	NA	TRBV9	NA	TGTGCCAGCAGCGTATCCAATGTGAGGTCTGGCTACACCTTC	CASSVSNVRSGYTF
TRBJ2-7	NA	TRBV10-1	NA	TGCGCCAGCGGCCCCGGGAACTCCTACGAGCAGTACTTC	CASGPGNSYEQYF
TRBJ2-2	NA	TRBV6-4	TRBD2	TGTGCCAGCAGATCAGCTGTAACCCCGGGACTAGCGGGGACCGGGGAGCTGTTTTTT	CASRSAVTPGLAGTGELFF
TRBJ1-1	once	TRBV5-1	NA	TGCGCCAGCAGCCCATTCCAAAGGGGCACTGAAGCTTTCTTT	CASSPFQRGTEAFF
TRBJ2-7	NA	TRBV27	NA	TGTGCCAGCAGACCACCGACAGGCGCGACCTACTCCTACGAGCAGTACTTC	CASRPPTGATYSYEQYF
TRBJ2-3	once	TRBV4-2	TRBD2	TGTGCCAGCAGCCAAGATTCTTGGCGGGGGGGCACAGATACGCAGTATTTT	CASSQDSWRGGTDTQYF
TRBJ1-4	NA	TRBV5-1	NA	TGCGCCAGCAGCTTGAGCTGGGACAAGGGCGAAAAACTGTTTTTT	CASSLSWDKGEKLFF
TRBJ2-3	NA	TRBV5-1	TRBD2	TGCGCCAGCAGCTTGGCCCCCAGGACTAGCGCGGGGACAGATACGCAGTATTTT	CASSLAPRTSAGTDTQYF
TRBJ1-1	NA	TRBV29-1	NA	TGCAGCGTTGAAGGAGTAAGATCGGGTTACACTGAAGCTTTCTTT	CSVEGVRSGYTEAFF
TRBJ1-1	NA	TRBV20-1	NA	TGCTCTTCTACCCCGAACACTGAAGCTTTCTTT	CSSTPNTEAFF
TRBJ2-5	NA	TRBV2	NA	TGTGCCAGCAGTTTCTTTGCGGGGACGCAAGAGACCCAGTACTTC	CASSFFAGTQETQYF
TRBJ2-4	NA	TRBV11-2	TRBD2	TGTGCCAGCAGCGCGACTAGCGGGAGAAAGTACTTC	CASSATSGRKYF
TRBJ2-1	few	TRBV7-9	NA	TGTGCCAGCAGATTCACAGGGTTTGAGCAGTTCTTC	CASRFTGFEQFF
TRBJ1-5	NA	TRBV6-5	TRBD1	TGTGCCAGCAGCCCGGGACAGAGCAATCAGCCCCAGCATTTT	CASSPGQSNQPQHF
TRBJ1-1	NA	TRBV3-1/TRBV3-2	NA	TGTGCCAGCAGCCTCGGGGGGGGACGGGTGAACACTGAAGCTTTCTTT	CASSLGGGRVNTEAFF
TRBJ1-1	NA	TRBV10-3	NA	TGTGCCGCCGCTGGGGGGGGGAACACTGAAGCTTTCTTT	CAAAGGGNTEAFF
TRBJ1-1	NA	TRBV28	NA	TGTGCCAGCAGTTTAGGCTACTCCGGGACAAAGAACACTGAAGCTTTCTTT	CASSLGYSGTKNTEAFF
TRBJ2-1	NA	TRBV19	NA	TGTGCCAGTAGTAGTTGGGTAAGGAGAAATGAGCAGTTCTTC	CASSSWVRRNEQFF
TRBJ2-7	NA	TRBV5-6	TRBD2	TGTGCCAGCAGCTTTGGACTAGCGGGGTTGGAGCAGTACTTC	CASSFGLAGLEQYF
TRBJ1-1	NA	TRBV5-6	NA	TGTGCCAGCAGCTTGGCAGGAAGACCCCTGAACACTGAAGCTTTCTTT	CASSLAGRPLNTEAFF
TRBJ1-1	NA	TRBV11-2	NA	TGTGCCAGCAGCCCTCAGGGGAAGAACACTGAAGCTTTCTTT	CASSPQGKNTEAFF
TRBJ2-1	NA	TRBV4-2	TRBD2	TGTGCCAGCAGCCACGGACTAGCGGGTGGCAATGAGCAGTTCTTC	CASSHGLAGGNEQFF
TRBJ2-1	NA	TRBV3-1/TRBV3-2	NA	TGTGCCAGCAGCCAAGAGGAATTAGAAGCGGGTGTTAGCTCCTACAATGAGCAGTTCTTC	CASSQEELEAGVSSYNEQFF
TRBJ1-5	NA	TRBV9	NA	TGTGCCAGCAGCGGCGGATCCAGCAATCAGCCCCAGCATTTT	CASSGGSSNQPQHF
TRBJ2-1	NA	TRBV6-6	TRBD2	TGTGCCAGCAGTTACAATCTAGCGGGGGGCGGAAATGAGCAGTTCTTC	CASSYNLAGGGNEQFF
TRBJ2-7	NA	TRBV2	NA	TGTGCCAGCAGTTCCAGGGTAACCTCCTACGAGCAGTACTTC	CASSSRVTSYEQYF